The rows below give T cell receptor beta chains drawn from one sample of a study of T-cell memory formation after mild COVID-19. Each CDR3 protein gets one entry after TCRdb re-called the 5' RACE reads with MiXCR. The table has 350,000 to 500,000 distinct CDR3 sequences, roughly 17% seen once; the top ten hold approximately 21%. The sample comprised PBMCs or a T cell subset sorted from them (not recorded which). Source of these receptors: a man aged 18 to 29 who had mild COVID-19 (a few samples of this study predate the infection). Cell type and time point are not known. The CDR3 runs from the conserved cysteine through the conserved F or W. The D gene is left open where the match is weak. A row's size may be missing; if present it is once, few, many or a size class.

v_gene	abundance	j_gene	d_gene	CDR3aa	CDR3nt
TRBV28	NA	TRBJ1-5	NA	CASSRYRGDQPQHF	TGTGCCAGCAGCCGCTACCGGGGCGATCAGCCCCAGCATTTT
TRBV12-3/TRBV12-4	NA	TRBJ2-7	TRBD2	CASSWTSASYEQYF	TGTGCCAGCAGTTGGACTAGCGCGTCCTACGAGCAGTACTTC
TRBV4-2	few	TRBJ2-6	NA	CASSHQDNSGANVLTF	TGTGCCAGCAGCCACCAGGACAACTCTGGGGCCAACGTCCTGACTTTC
TRBV7-6	many	TRBJ1-5	NA	CASSLQSGLNQPQHF	TGTGCCAGCAGCTTACAGTCGGGGCTGAATCAGCCCCAGCATTTT
TRBV7-8	NA	TRBJ2-1	NA	CASSPGGSTEFF	TGTGCCAGCAGCCCGGGTGGCTCCACGGAGTTCTTC
TRBV27	few	TRBJ1-2	NA	CASRPTPMENYGYTF	TGTGCCAGCAGGCCAACCCCCATGGAGAACTATGGCTACACCTTC
TRBV7-9	NA	TRBJ1-2	TRBD1	CASSPGTVRGYTF	TGTGCCAGCAGCCCGGGGACAGTTCGAGGCTACACCTTC
TRBV7-2	few	TRBJ1-5	NA	CASSYLQGQPQHF	TGTGCCAGCAGCTATTTACAAGGTCAGCCCCAGCATTTT
TRBV5-6	few	TRBJ2-1	NA	CASSLDKGIFWNEQFF	TGTGCCAGCAGCTTGGATAAGGGCATCTTTTGGAATGAGCAGTTCTTC
TRBV12-3/TRBV12-4	many	TRBJ1-2	NA	CASSPSPNYGYTF	TGTGCCAGCAGTCCTAGTCCCAACTATGGCTACACCTTC
TRBV7-6	few	TRBJ1-1	TRBD1	CASSLDRGLMNTEAFF	TGTGCCAGCAGCTTAGACAGGGGACTTATGAACACTGAAGCTTTCTTT
TRBV2	NA	TRBJ1-2	NA	CASSEEANYGYTF	TGTGCCAGCAGTGAAGAGGCTAACTATGGCTACACCTTC
TRBV7-3	NA	TRBJ2-3	TRBD2	CASSLRRGAPPADTQYF	TGTGCCAGCAGCTTACGGCGGGGGGCCCCTCCGGCAGATACGCAGTATTTT
TRBV20-1	NA	TRBJ1-1	NA	CSADLGHKNTEAFF	TGCAGTGCCGACCTAGGGCACAAGAACACTGAAGCTTTCTTT
TRBV5-1	NA	TRBJ2-7	TRBD1	CASNLGQGVGYEQYF	TGCGCCAGCAACCTAGGACAGGGGGTCGGATACGAGCAGTACTTC
TRBV18	NA	TRBJ1-1	TRBD1	CASSLPGQGGNTEAFF	TGTGCCAGCTCACTTCCAGGACAGGGTGGGAACACTGAAGCTTTCTTT
TRBV20-1	NA	TRBJ1-6	NA	CSASPRQGDNSPLHF	TGCAGTGCTAGCCCCCGGCAGGGTGATAATTCACCCCTCCACTTT
TRBV7-2	NA	TRBJ2-7	NA	CASSLGTPEQYF	TGTGCCAGCAGCCTCGGGACACCTGAGCAGTACTTC
TRBV6-2/TRBV6-3	few	TRBJ2-1	TRBD2	CASSPLQRGNEQFF	TGTGCCAGCAGTCCCCTCCAGCGGGGCAATGAGCAGTTCTTC
TRBV20-1	few	TRBJ2-3	TRBD2	CSALSGGATDTQYF	TGCAGTGCTTTAAGCGGGGGGGCCACAGATACGCAGTATTTT
TRBV5-1	few	TRBJ2-7	TRBD1	CASSPTRQGPREQYF	TGCGCCAGCAGCCCCACCCGACAGGGACCCCGCGAGCAGTACTTC
TRBV4-2	NA	TRBJ1-1	NA	CASSQDRTYTEAFF	TGTGCCAGCAGCCAAGATAGGACCTACACTGAAGCTTTCTTT
TRBV4-3	many	TRBJ1-4	NA	CASSQDLRGTNEKLFF	TGCGCCAGCAGCCAAGATCTGCGGGGTACTAATGAAAAACTGTTTTTT
TRBV7-3	few	TRBJ2-1	TRBD1	CASSLVGTVRGEQFF	TGTGCCAGCAGCTTAGTGGGGACAGTACGGGGCGAGCAGTTCTTC
TRBV5-6	NA	TRBJ2-1	NA	CASSWGPIEEQFF	TGTGCCAGCAGCTGGGGCCCGATTGAGGAGCAGTTCTTC
TRBV29-1	NA	TRBJ1-1	NA	CSVEGGGRNTEAFF	TGCAGCGTTGAAGGGGGCGGGCGGAACACTGAAGCTTTCTTT
TRBV12-3/TRBV12-4	NA	TRBJ2-5	TRBD2	CASREGGRAETQYF	TGTGCCAGCCGGGAGGGGGGGCGTGCAGAGACCCAGTACTTC
TRBV5-1	few	TRBJ1-1	NA	CASRLGSGTNTEAFF	TGCGCCAGCAGACTGGGGTCGGGCACGAACACTGAAGCTTTCTTT
TRBV29-1	few	TRBJ1-1	TRBD1	CSVGTGAEAFF	TGCAGCGTGGGGACAGGGGCTGAAGCTTTCTTT
TRBV6-5	NA	TRBJ1-4	NA	CASKGPGDHEKLFF	TGTGCCAGCAAAGGGCCCGGGGATCATGAAAAACTGTTTTTT
TRBV5-1	NA	TRBJ2-7	NA	CASRTDWGPYEQYF	TGCGCCAGCAGGACGGATTGGGGACCTTACGAGCAGTACTTC
TRBV6-1	NA	TRBJ1-5	NA	CASKRRESNQPQHF	TGTGCCAGCAAGAGAAGGGAAAGCAATCAGCCCCAGCATTTT
TRBV4-1	many	TRBJ2-7	TRBD1	CASSQGQGYSYEQYF	TGCGCCAGCAGCCAGGGACAGGGCTACTCCTACGAGCAGTACTTC
TRBV6-5	few	TRBJ2-2	NA	CASSYFGYRVPGELFF	TGTGCCAGCAGTTACTTCGGATATCGAGTTCCCGGGGAGCTGTTTTTT
TRBV29-1	NA	TRBJ1-2	NA	CSAEGGGTYGYTF	TGCAGCGCCGAAGGGGGGGGCACCTATGGCTACACCTTC
TRBV9	NA	TRBJ1-5	TRBD1	CASSLQGSGQPQHF	TGTGCCAGCAGCCTACAGGGGAGCGGTCAGCCCCAGCATTTT
TRBV5-1	many	TRBJ2-5	NA	CASSARDNQETQYF	TGCGCCAGCAGCGCACGGGACAATCAAGAGACCCAGTACTTC
TRBV7-8	few	TRBJ2-6	TRBD1	CASIEGALSGANVLTF	TGTGCCAGCATCGAGGGGGCCCTCTCTGGGGCCAACGTCCTGACTTTC
TRBV5-1	many	TRBJ2-7	TRBD2	CASSLGTSGFYEQYF	TGCGCCAGCAGCTTGGGGACTAGCGGGTTCTACGAGCAGTACTTC
TRBV7-2	few	TRBJ2-7	TRBD2	CASSLNGGGEQYF	TGTGCCAGCAGCTTAAACGGCGGGGGCGAGCAGTACTTC